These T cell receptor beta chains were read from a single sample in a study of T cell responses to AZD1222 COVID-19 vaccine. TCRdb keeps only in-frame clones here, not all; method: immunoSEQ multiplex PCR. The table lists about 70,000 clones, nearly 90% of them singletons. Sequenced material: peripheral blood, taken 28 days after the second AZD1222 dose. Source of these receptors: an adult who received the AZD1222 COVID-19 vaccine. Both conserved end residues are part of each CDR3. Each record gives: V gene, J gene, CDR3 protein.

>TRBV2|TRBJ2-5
CASSEGQEQETQYF
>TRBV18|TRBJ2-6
CASSQESSGANVLTF
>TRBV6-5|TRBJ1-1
CASSSGQVNTEAFF
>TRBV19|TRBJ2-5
CASSMNREETQYF
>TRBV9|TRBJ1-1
CASSPRDRGEAFF
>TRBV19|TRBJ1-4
CASSRLPGAYNEKLFF
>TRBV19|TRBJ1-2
CASSITGTNYGYTF
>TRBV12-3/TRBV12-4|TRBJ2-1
CASTLSPGLEQFF
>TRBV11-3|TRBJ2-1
CASSLGSPDYNEQFF
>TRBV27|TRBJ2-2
CASSLSQLRQGLVKFANTGELFF
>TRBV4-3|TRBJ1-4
CASSQERQFDEKLFF
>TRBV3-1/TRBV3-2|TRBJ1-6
CASSQEVPGNSPLHF
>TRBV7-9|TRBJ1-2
CASSGAWMAWLGYTF
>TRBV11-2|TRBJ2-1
CASSPRDSARSQFF
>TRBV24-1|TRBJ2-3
CATSESSGSQYF
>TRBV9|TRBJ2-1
CASSVRGDGSSYNEQFF
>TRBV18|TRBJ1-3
CASSVDSSGNTIYF
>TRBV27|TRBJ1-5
CANAGQRGVSQPQHF
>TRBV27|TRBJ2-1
CASSFFDFAGQAGNEQFF
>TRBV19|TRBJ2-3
CASAMQGALSTDTQYF
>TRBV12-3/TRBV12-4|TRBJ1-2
CASSRPEGAGYTF
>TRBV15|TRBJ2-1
CATSRASGFYNEQFF
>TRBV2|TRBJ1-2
CASSVIPGTGYGYTF
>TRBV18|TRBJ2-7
CASSPSTGGVYEQYF
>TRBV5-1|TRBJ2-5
CASSLAGQRAGETQYF